This T cell receptor beta chain was found in a study of response to subunit inactivated influenza vaccine. This clonotype showed up just a few times. Its antigen is not identified. Each CDR3 protein is one row after TCRdb ran MiXCR on the RT-PCR reads. This table has about 310,000 distinct CDR3 sequences, about 20% appearing once. Whole-study results and caveats: The study's authors posited that every seasonal influenza vaccination enlists few new T cells.

The receptor was derived from a man between 50 and 75 years old who received an inactivated influenza vaccine. This specimen was PBMCs from blood, taken 21 months after vaccination.

CDR3: CASSRSRDSPEKLFF. The DNA of the CDR3 is TGCGCCAGCAGCCGGTCCCGGGACAGTCCTGAAAAACTGTTTTTT. The V call is TRBV4-3, the J call TRBJ1-4, with 7 bases that match TRBD1. Germline V lookup: CDR1 LGHNA, CDR2 YSLEER. The CDR3 is 15 amino acids. After removal of 4 bases from V and 7 bases from J, the junction contained 9 bases not matched to a gene.